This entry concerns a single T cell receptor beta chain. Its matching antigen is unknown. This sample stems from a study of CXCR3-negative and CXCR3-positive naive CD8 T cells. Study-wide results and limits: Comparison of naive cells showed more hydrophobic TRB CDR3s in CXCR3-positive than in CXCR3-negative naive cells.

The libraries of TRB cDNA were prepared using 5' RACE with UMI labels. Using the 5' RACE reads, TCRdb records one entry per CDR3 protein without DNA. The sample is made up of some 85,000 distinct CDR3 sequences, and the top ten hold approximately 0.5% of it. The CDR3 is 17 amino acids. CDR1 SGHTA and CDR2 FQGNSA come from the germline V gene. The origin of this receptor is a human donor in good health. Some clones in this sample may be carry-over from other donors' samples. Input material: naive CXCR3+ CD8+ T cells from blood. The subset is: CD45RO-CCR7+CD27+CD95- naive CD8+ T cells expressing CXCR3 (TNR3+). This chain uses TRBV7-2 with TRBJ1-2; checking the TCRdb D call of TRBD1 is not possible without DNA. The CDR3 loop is CASSLADYRGWIYGYTF. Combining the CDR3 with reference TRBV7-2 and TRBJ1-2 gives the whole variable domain GAGVSQSPSNKVTEKGKDVELRCDPISGHTALYWYRQSLGQGLEFLIYFQGNSAPDKSGLPSDRFSAERTGGSVSTLTIQRTQQEDSAVYLCASSLADYRGWIYGYTFGSGTRLTVV.